Listed below are T cell receptor beta chains from one sample, sequenced in a study of shared clonotypes between healthy human individuals. The table came from immunoSEQ multiplex PCR; TCRdb's copy has only in-frame clones and leaves some out. Counted here are over 1.5 million clones, approximately 98% occurring once; the ten biggest clones make up roughly 0.4%. Sequenced sample: naive CD4+ T cells sorted from blood. These TCRs come from a man younger than 45 in good health. CDR3s include the opening cysteine and the closing phenylalanine or tryptophan. The D gene is left open where the match is weak. Size tells how often a clone was seen (once, few, many) or the class of an expanded clone, and some rows leave it out.

cdr3_length	v_call	j_call	d_call	clone_size	cdr3_aa	cdr3_nt
17	TRBV25-1	TRBJ2-7	NA	once	CASSDSTGLLGRYEQYF	TGTGCCAGCAGCGACTCCACAGGGTTACTAGGCCGGTACGAGCAGTACTTC
13	TRBV30	TRBJ1-3	NA	NA	CAWTDSSGNTIYF	TGTGCCTGGACCGACAGCTCTGGAAACACCATATATTTT
12	TRBV30	TRBJ1-2	NA	NA	CAWSRGGVGYTF	TGTGCCTGGAGTCGAGGGGGAGTAGGCTACACCTTC
16	TRBV5-4	TRBJ2-5	TRBD2	NA	CASSPTSGPRGGTQYF	TGTGCCAGCAGTCCTACTAGCGGCCCCCGAGGGGGGACCCAGTACTTC
15	TRBV28	TRBJ1-2	NA	NA	CASSYPRAASYGYTF	TGTGCCAGCAGTTATCCCCGGGCCGCGTCCTATGGCTACACCTTC
15	TRBV10-3	TRBJ2-7	NA	NA	CAISPGGSLSYEQYF	TGTGCCATCAGCCCTGGAGGGAGCTTAAGCTACGAGCAGTACTTC
14	TRBV5-6	TRBJ2-5	NA	NA	CASSLTGVQETQYF	TGTGCCAGCAGCTTGACGGGAGTCCAAGAGACCCAGTACTTC
15	TRBV7-2	TRBJ2-7	NA	NA	CASRLQPSGAGEQYF	TGTGCCAGCAGGTTGCAACCGTCGGGAGCTGGGGAGCAGTACTTC
12	TRBV7-2	TRBJ2-5	NA	NA	CASSLGPETQYF	TGTGCCAGCAGCTTAGGCCCAGAGACCCAGTACTTC
14	TRBV11-2	TRBJ2-1	TRBD1	NA	CASSALQGFAEQFF	TGTGCCAGCAGCGCATTACAGGGGTTCGCTGAGCAGTTCTTC
14	TRBV19	TRBJ2-7	TRBD2	NA	CASTPSGIMYEQYF	TGTGCCAGTACCCCTAGCGGGATCATGTACGAGCAGTACTTC
13	TRBV27	TRBJ2-5	NA	once	CASSSNSQETQYF	TGTGCCAGCAGTTCGAACTCACAAGAGACCCAGTACTTC
18	TRBV4-1	TRBJ2-5	TRBD2	NA	CASSQDLASGVQQETQYF	TGCGCCAGCAGCCAAGATCTGGCTAGCGGGGTCCAACAAGAGACCCAGTACTTC
14	TRBV2	TRBJ1-5	NA	NA	CASTPGQGNQPQHF	TGTGCCAGCACCCCGGGGCAGGGCAATCAGCCCCAGCATTTT
15	TRBV5-1	TRBJ1-1	NA	NA	CASSLEGRENTEAFF	TGCGCCAGCAGCCTTGAGGGCAGGGAAAACACTGAAGCTTTCTTT
15	TRBV18	TRBJ2-7	TRBD1	NA	CASSPFRTGTDEQYF	TGTGCCAGCTCCCCTTTCCGGACAGGGACTGACGAGCAGTACTTC
13	TRBV7-2	TRBJ1-2	TRBD1	NA	CASSLGQGLGYTF	TGTGCCAGCAGCCTCGGACAGGGCTTGGGCTACACCTTC
15	TRBV12-2	TRBJ2-2	NA	NA	CASRLVSKGGGELFF	TGTGCAAGTCGCTTAGTGTCTAAAGGGGGCGGGGAGCTGTTTTTT
14	TRBV7-2	TRBJ1-5	TRBD1	NA	CASSRTGSNQPQHF	TGTGCCAGCAGCCGGACAGGGAGCAATCAGCCCCAGCATTTT
15	TRBV5-1	TRBJ1-1	NA	NA	CASSFQGSGNTEAFF	TGCGCCAGCAGCTTCCAGGGGTCCGGGAACACTGAAGCTTTCTTT
12	TRBV28	TRBJ2-7	NA	once	CASSFGFYEQYF	TGTGCCAGCAGTTTTGGATTCTACGAGCAGTACTTC
15	TRBV6-1	TRBJ1-1	NA	NA	CASSGTNRPITEAFF	TGTGCCAGCAGTGGTACCAATAGACCGATAACTGAAGCTTTCTTT
15	TRBV11-2	TRBJ1-1	NA	NA	CASSLYGGSNTEAFF	TGTGCCAGCAGCTTATACGGGGGATCGAACACTGAAGCTTTCTTT
15	TRBV5-1	TRBJ2-2	TRBD2	NA	CASSHSGLNTGELFF	TGCGCCAGCAGCCATAGCGGGTTGAACACCGGGGAGCTGTTTTTT
16	TRBV7-6	TRBJ2-3	TRBD2	NA	CASSLLVSGSTDTQYF	TGTGCCAGCAGCTTACTTGTTAGCGGGAGTACAGATACGCAGTATTTT
16	TRBV5-1	TRBJ2-5	NA	NA	CASSAGLSWEQETQYF	TGCGCCAGCAGCGCCGGACTCTCCTGGGAGCAAGAGACCCAGTACTTC
13	TRBV19	TRBJ1-5	NA	NA	CASSIGREQPQHF	TGTGCCAGTAGTATCGGCAGGGAACAGCCCCAGCATTTT
14	TRBV4-1	TRBJ2-5	NA	NA	CASSQDEQKETQYF	TGCGCCAGCAGCCAAGATGAACAGAAAGAGACCCAGTACTTC
14	TRBV9	TRBJ2-7	TRBD2	NA	CASSVALAGDEQYF	TGTGCCAGCAGCGTAGCTCTAGCGGGAGATGAGCAGTACTTC
13	TRBV29-1	TRBJ1-2	NA	NA	CSSTTGFGYGYTF	TGCAGCTCGACGACAGGCTTTGGCTATGGCTACACCTTC
15	TRBV19	TRBJ1-5	NA	NA	CASRWQPRGNQPQHF	TGTGCCAGTAGGTGGCAGCCAAGAGGCAATCAGCCCCAGCATTTT
20	TRBV27	TRBJ1-4	TRBD1	NA	CASSFQRQGATFATNEKLFF	TGTGCCAGCAGTTTCCAGCGACAGGGGGCGACGTTTGCAACTAATGAAAAACTGTTTTTT
15	TRBV7-2	TRBJ2-2	NA	NA	CASSLMGAATGELFF	TGTGCCAGCAGCTTAATGGGGGCCGCCACCGGGGAGCTGTTTTTT
15	TRBV28	TRBJ2-2	NA	NA	CASRHDRLNTGELFF	TGTGCCAGCAGACATGACAGGTTGAACACCGGGGAGCTGTTTTTT
14	TRBV28	TRBJ2-7	NA	NA	CASSLQGPGGEQYF	TGTGCCAGCAGCCTTCAAGGCCCCGGGGGTGAGCAGTACTTC
16	TRBV19	TRBJ2-1	TRBD2	NA	CASSIAVAGGSTEQFF	TGTGCCAGTAGTATAGCCGTAGCGGGAGGGAGCACTGAGCAGTTCTTC
15	TRBV2	TRBJ1-5	NA	NA	CASNFREASNQPQHF	TGTGCCAGCAACTTCCGTGAAGCTAGCAATCAGCCCCAGCATTTT
10	TRBV2	TRBJ2-5	NA	once	CASNPETQYF	TGTGCCAGCAACCCAGAGACCCAGTACTTC
15	TRBV7-2	TRBJ2-1	NA	NA	CASSLASRSYNEQFF	TGTGCCAGCAGCTTAGCTAGCCGCTCATACAATGAGCAGTTCTTC
15	TRBV18	TRBJ1-2	NA	NA	CASSPPRSDNYGYTF	TGTGCCAGCTCACCACCTCGGTCGGACAACTATGGCTACACCTTC
18	TRBV11-2	TRBJ2-1	TRBD2	NA	CASSLSLAVRAPYNEQFF	TGTGCCAGCAGCTTAAGTCTAGCGGTCCGAGCCCCCTACAATGAGCAGTTCTTC
17	TRBV11-2	TRBJ2-2	TRBD1	NA	CASSYGWGDRETGELFF	TGTGCCAGCAGCTATGGGTGGGGGGACAGGGAGACCGGGGAGCTGTTTTTT
14	TRBV5-4	TRBJ1-2	TRBD1	NA	CASRSNRGGDGYTF	TGTGCCAGCAGAAGTAACAGGGGAGGAGACGGCTACACCTTC
14	TRBV2	TRBJ1-2	TRBD1	once	CASSKKTGTGAEYF	TGTGCCAGCAGTAAGAAAACCGGGACAGGGGCTGAGTACTTC
14	TRBV6-5	TRBJ1-4	NA	NA	CASSPTGGGEKLFF	TGTGCCAGCAGTCCGACAGGCGGTGGTGAAAAACTGTTTTTT
14	TRBV19	TRBJ2-3	TRBD2	NA	CASGGLAGRDTQYF	TGTGCCAGTGGGGGACTAGCGGGACGGGATACGCAGTATTTT
15	TRBV2	TRBJ2-1	TRBD1	once	CASSEGQFSYNEQFF	TGTGCCAGCAGTGAGGGACAGTTTTCCTACAATGAGCAGTTCTTC
17	TRBV7-8	TRBJ2-6	TRBD2	NA	CASVNSQRGPRANVLTF	TGTGCCAGCGTCAATTCACAGCGGGGTCCACGGGCCAACGTCCTGACTTTC
14	TRBV2	TRBJ2-3	NA	NA	CASSDKVAPDTQYF	TGTGCCAGCAGTGATAAAGTAGCCCCAGATACGCAGTATTTT
17	TRBV15	TRBJ1-1	TRBD1	NA	CATSRATGGRMNTEAFF	TGTGCCACCAGCAGAGCCACAGGGGGCCGTATGAACACTGAAGCTTTCTTT
13	TRBV2	TRBJ1-5	TRBD1	NA	CASSPGGGQPQHF	TGTGCCAGCAGTCCAGGGGGCGGGCAGCCCCAGCATTTT
17	TRBV7-9	TRBJ2-7	TRBD2	NA	CASSSDQGTSGNQKQYF	TGTGCCAGCAGCTCAGACCAGGGGACTAGCGGGAATCAGAAGCAGTACTTC
15	TRBV7-8	TRBJ2-3	NA	once	CASSLVPYLTDTQYF	TGTGCCAGCAGCTTAGTCCCTTACCTCACAGATACGCAGTATTTT
12	TRBV30	TRBJ1-3	NA	once	CAWSASRNTIYF	TGTGCCTGGAGTGCAAGTCGAAACACCATATATTTT
14	TRBV5-1	TRBJ2-2	NA	few	CASSYRQNTGELFF	TGCGCCAGCAGCTACCGACAGAACACCGGGGAGCTGTTTTTT
15	TRBV7-6	TRBJ2-7	NA	NA	CASSLAGEGTYEQYF	TGTGCCAGCAGCCTAGCAGGGGAGGGAACCTACGAGCAGTACTTC
17	TRBV7-9	TRBJ2-6	NA	NA	CASSFVQDHSGANVLTF	TGTGCCAGCAGCTTTGTGCAGGACCACTCTGGGGCCAACGTCCTGACTTTC